What follows are 16 T cell receptor beta chains derived from one specimen sequenced in a study of cytomegalovirus exposure and HLA in healthy donors. The PCR had 60 Vbeta and 13 Jbeta primers. Assay used: immunoSEQ multiplex PCR; TCRdb lists only in-frame clones, some missing. The table records more than 200,000 clones, roughly 80% of them present only once. The sequenced material came from PBMCs. The receptors come from a man aged 40-50 years in good health and CMV-seropositive.

The rearrangement links TRBV5-1 to TRBJ2-3, with 7 bases fitting TRBD1. V dropped 1 base and J dropped 2; count of bases not matched to a gene: 4. Germline lookup yields CDR1 SGHRS and CDR2 YFSETQ. The CDR3 sequence is 15 residues long. The chain's CDR3 is CASSLTGVNTDTQYF. Written as DNA, the CDR3 is TGCGCCAGCAGCTTGACAGGGGTGAACACAGATACGCAGTATTTT.

This chain links TRBV6-1 with TRBJ2-7, with D possibly being TRBD2 (5 bases). The germline CDR1 and CDR2 sequences are MNHNS and SASEGT. Trimming stripped 6 bases from V and 2 bases from J, with 8 bases between. There are 12 residues in the CDR3. The chain's CDR3 is CASSEGPYEQYV. The CDR3 DNA reads as TGTGCCAGCAGCGAGGGCCCCTACGAGCAGTACGTC.

This clone was picked up a small number of times. V is TRBV29-1 and J is TRBJ2-3; 10 positions match TRBD2. V dropped 2 bases and J dropped 6; count of bases not matched to a gene: 8. The germline gives CDR1 SQVTM, CDR2 ANQGSEA. The CDR3 is 15 residues long. The CDR3 DNA sequence: TGCAGCGTTGAAAACCAGCGGGAGGGCCTGGATACGCAGTATTTT. It specifies CSVENQREGLDTQYF.

The CDR3 DNA is TGCGCCAGCAGCCCCTTCCTGGGACTAGCGGGAAATGAGCAGTTCTTC. Translated, it gives CASSPFLGLAGNEQFF. This chain uses TRBV5-1 with TRBJ2-1, with 13 bases matching TRBD2. Germline V CDR1 and CDR2: SGHRS, YFSETQ. This CDR3 region has 16 residues. Trimming cost V 4 bases and J 7 bases; bases outside gene matches: 8.

This clone was counted many times. The CDR3 nucleotides read TGTGCCAGCAGAAAGGAGGTAGAGGGATCCTACGAGCAGTACTTC. It translates to CASRKEVEGSYEQYF. This chain joins TRBV4-2 and TRBJ2-7, with D perhaps matching TRBD2 (5 bases). V was cut by 6 bases and J by 1 base, with 16 bases left in between. Germline V gene lookup returns CDR1 LGHNA and CDR2 YNFKEQ. This CDR3 is built from 15 residues.

About this clone itself: The sample carries other DNA sequences with the same CDR3. The chain combines TRBV5-1 with TRBJ2-3, with a weak D call TRBD1 (6 bases). V was clipped by 4 bases and J by 0 bases, with 12 bases between them. The CDR3 covers 15 residues. The germline V gene has CDR1 SGHRS and CDR2 YFSETQ. The CDR3 reads CASSLDSTSTDTQYF. CDR3 nucleotides: TGCGCCAGCAGCCTGGACAGCACTAGCACAGATACGCAGTATTTT.

The chain couples TRBV7-6 to TRBJ2-6; TRBD1 might be the D (5 bases). CDR1 and CDR2 (germline): SGHVS, FNYEAQ. Trimming pared 4 bases from V and 0 bases from J, leaving 13 bases between. The CDR3 extends over 17 amino acids. The CDR3 protein is CASSSGQPYSGANVLTF. In DNA, the CDR3 is TGTGCCAGCAGCTCCGGACAACCCTACTCTGGGGCCAACGTCCTGACTTTC.

V and J are TRBV9 and TRBJ2-2, with 9 positions matching TRBD2. The CDR3 has 18 residues. CDR1 SGDLS and CDR2 YYNGEE come from the germline V gene. The V gene end was trimmed by 0 bases and the J gene end by 2 bases; junction bases not matched to a gene: 8. In DNA form, the CDR3 reads TGTGCCAGCAGCGTAGAACCAGCGGGAGGCCCAAACACCGGGGAGCTGTTTTTT. It codes for CASSVEPAGGPNTGELFF.

Details on this clone: Other DNA sequences of this sample code for an identical CDR3. The rearrangement joins TRBV18 to TRBJ2-5; D uncertain. CDR1 KGHSH and CDR2 LQKENI come from the germline V gene. The CDR3 extends over 13 amino acids. Trimming pared 2 bases from V and 1 base from J, leaving 5 bases between. DNA of the CDR3: TGTGCCAGCTCACCATCCCTCCAAGAGACCCAGTACTTC. Translating gives CASSPSLQETQYF.

This clone was observed once. The genes are TRBV7-9 and TRBJ2-1; the match to TRBD2 covers 8 bases. This CDR3 spans 13 amino acids. J was trimmed by 10 bases and V by 3 bases; bases with no gene match: 5. Germline V gene lookup returns CDR1 SEHNR and CDR2 FQNEAQ (reference sequence). The chain's CDR3 is CASSFKREREQFF. The CDR3 DNA is TGTGCCAGCAGCTTTAAGCGGGAGCGGGAGCAGTTCTTC.

V is TRBV7-6 and J is TRBJ2-7, with 8 bases lining up with TRBD2. V shed 4 bases and J 2 bases; nucleotides not matched to a gene: 4. The CDR3 is 14 residues long. CDR1 is SGHVS and CDR2 is FNYEAQ in the germline V gene. The CDR3 protein is CASSSQAGAYEQYF. CDR3 coding DNA: TGTGCCAGCAGCTCCCAAGCGGGAGCCTACGAGCAGTACTTC.

The chain is built from TRBV9 and TRBJ2-1, with a possible D match to TRBD2 (6 bases). This CDR3 has 13 amino acids. Per germline, CDR1 SGDLS and CDR2 YYNGEE. V lost 3 bases and J 9 bases, leaving 13 bases between the germline ends. The CDR3 protein is CASSGGGLVEQFF. In nucleotides, the CDR3 is TGTGCCAGCAGCGGTGGGGGACTTGTTGAGCAGTTCTTC.

This rearrangement joins TRBV9 to TRBJ2-7; 7 positions match TRBD1. This CDR3 contains 14 residues. Germline V gene lookup returns CDR1 SGDLS and CDR2 YYNGEE. The V and J ends lost 0 bases and 4 bases, in that order; junction bases with no gene match: 4. CDR3 in DNA: TGTGCCAGCAGCGTAGGGGGACAGACTTACGAGCAGTACTTC. Translation gives CASSVGGQTYEQYF.

This clone was detected once. This chain joins TRBV10-1 and TRBJ2-5; TRBD2 matches 11 bases. Trimming took 6 bases from V and 10 from J; bases not matched to a gene: 10. This CDR3 region has 14 residues. Germline V CDR1 and CDR2: WNHNN, SYGVQD (reference sequence). The CDR3 sequence is CASSQLAGVGDQYF. The CDR3 nucleotides read TGCGCCAGCAGCCAACTAGCGGGAGTCGGTGACCAGTACTTC.

The rearrangement links TRBV5-6 to TRBJ2-4, with TRBD2 matching 13 bases. Germline V gene sequence: CDR1 SGHDT, CDR2 YYEEEE. J was trimmed by 0 bases and V by 0 bases; bases with no gene match: 0. The CDR3 sequence is 17 residues long. The chain's CDR3 is CASSLGLAGGAKNIQYF. As DNA, the CDR3 is TGTGCCAGCAGCTTGGGACTAGCGGGAGGAGCCAAAAACATTCAGTACTTC.

The chain employs TRBV6-6 and TRBJ2-7; the match to TRBD1 covers 9 bases. In germline, CDR1 is MNHNY, CDR2 SVGAGI (reference sequence). CDR3 size: 14 residues. Trimming removed 2 bases from V and 2 bases from J; junction bases left unmatched: 1. Written as DNA, the CDR3 is TGTGCCAGCAGTTACACAGGGGGCCCCTACGAGCAGTACGTC. This encodes CASSYTGGPYEQYV.